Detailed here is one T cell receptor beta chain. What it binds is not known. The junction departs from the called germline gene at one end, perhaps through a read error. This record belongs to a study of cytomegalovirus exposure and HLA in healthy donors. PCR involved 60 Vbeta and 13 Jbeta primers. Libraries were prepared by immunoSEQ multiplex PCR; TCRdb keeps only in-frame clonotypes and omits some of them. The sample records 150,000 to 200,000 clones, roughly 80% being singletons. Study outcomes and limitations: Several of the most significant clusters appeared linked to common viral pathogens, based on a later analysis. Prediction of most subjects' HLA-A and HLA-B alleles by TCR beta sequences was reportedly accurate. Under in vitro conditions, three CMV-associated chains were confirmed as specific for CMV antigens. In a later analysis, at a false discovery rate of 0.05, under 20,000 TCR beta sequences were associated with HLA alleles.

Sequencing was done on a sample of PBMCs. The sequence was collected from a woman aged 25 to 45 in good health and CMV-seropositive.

The chain's CDR3 is CASSFRDF. For the CDR3, the DNA is TGTGCCAGCAGCTTTAGAGACTTC. The V and J genes are TRBV7-9 and TRBJ1-2; D not resolved. Germline CDR1 and CDR2: SEHNR and FQNEAQ (reference sequence). CDR3 length: 8 amino acids.